A single sample is the source of the 26 T cell receptor beta chains below, sequenced in a study of CD8 T cells in Susac syndrome. With random hexamers, reverse transcription was performed on about 0.5 to 1 ug of RNA. MiXCR, applied by TCRdb to the immunoSEQ multiplex PCR reads, yields one record per CDR3 protein. The sample has just over 300,000 distinct CDR3 sequences; approximately 90% are singletons. The source material was CD4+ T cells from PBMCs. These receptors were collected from a human donor with multiple sclerosis.

The chain employs TRBV5-1 and TRBJ1-1, with a weak D call TRBD1 (5 bases). Trimming took off 3 bases at V and 4 bases at J, with 13 bases between the two ends. The CDR3 runs 14 residues. Looked up from germline, CDR1 is SGHRS and CDR2 is YFSETQ. The CDR3 nucleotides are TGCGCCAGCAGCTGGGACCCAGGGACCACTGAAGCTTTCTTT. Its protein is CASSWDPGTTEAFF.

This chain connects TRBV6-1 to TRBJ1-5; 12 positions agree with TRBD1. CDR1 MNHNS and CDR2 SASEGT come from the germline V gene. The CDR3 is 15 amino acids. With 9 bases clipped from V and 5 bases from J, the junction kept 8 bases outside the gene matches. The CDR3 DNA reads as TGTGCCAGTCTCCGGGACAGGGGGCGGCATCAGCCCCAGCATTTT. Its protein is CASLRDRGRHQPQHF.

The chain couples TRBV20-1 to TRBJ2-5; TRBD2 matches 12 bases. There are 17 residues in the CDR3. J was trimmed by 0 bases and V by 0 bases; bases with no gene match: 5. Germline loops: CDR1 DFQATT, CDR2 SNEGSKA (reference sequence). This chain's CDR3 is CSARDPRTSGNQETQYF. The CDR3 coding sequence is TGCAGTGCTAGAGATCCTCGGACTAGCGGGAACCAAGAGACCCAGTACTTC.

The chain uses TRBV25-1 and TRBJ1-2; TRBD1 matches at 7 bases. The V gene end was trimmed by 7 bases and the J gene end by 6 bases; junction bases not matched to a gene: 11. This CDR3 has 14 residues. Germline-derived CDR1 and CDR2 are MGHDK and SYGVNS. The CDR3 nucleotides read TGTGCCAGCACCCAGACAGGGAAGATCGATGGCTACACCTTC. Protein sequence: CASTQTGKIDGYTF.

V usage is TRBV12-3 or TRBV12-4 and J usage is TRBJ1-2; TRBD1 matches at 7 bases. V lost 6 bases and J lost 7; bases outside the gene matches: 8. The CDR3 covers 13 residues. The CDR3 DNA sequence: TGTGCCAGCAGGGGACAGCCGGGTTCTGGCTACACCTTC. It yields the protein CASRGQPGSGYTF.

The chain recombines TRBV7-9 with TRBJ1-1; D uncertain. CDR1 and CDR2 (germline): SEHNR, FQNEAQ (reference sequence). The CDR3 runs 14 residues. The V end lost 3 bases, the J end lost 0 bases, and 8 bases lay between the germline ends. In nucleotides, the CDR3 is TGTGCCAGCAGCTTGCGGAGCATGAACACTGAAGCTTTCTTT. Its protein is CASSLRSMNTEAFF.

This clonotype appeared a single time. The chain carries TRBV27 and TRBJ1-2; D remains ambiguous. The CDR3 runs to 13 residues. Germline V gene sequence: CDR1 MNHEY, CDR2 SMNVEV (reference sequence). The V gene lost 9 bases and the J gene lost 8 bases, with 19 bases spanning the gap. The CDR3 reads CASQKAGNLGYTF. CDR3 nucleotide sequence: TGTGCCAGTCAGAAAGCGGGAAACTTGGGCTACACCTTC.

This clonotype showed up just once. The gene calls are TRBV11-2 and TRBJ1-2; no clear D gene. The V end lost 6 bases, the J end lost 1 base, and 12 bases lay between the germline ends. This CDR3 has 14 residues. Per germline, CDR1 SGHAT and CDR2 FQNNGV. CDR3 amino acids: CASRPVAGNYGYTF. Here the CDR3 DNA reads TGTGCCAGCAGACCCGTCGCGGGTAACTATGGCTACACCTTC.

V usage is TRBV20-1 and J usage is TRBJ2-1, with 8 bases identical to TRBD1. CDR3 length: 15 amino acids. V was pared by 1 base and J by 5 bases, with 7 bases of the junction left unmatched. Germline CDR1 and CDR2: DFQATT and SNEGSKA (reference sequence). The CDR3 coding sequence is TGCAGTGCTAGAGCCCCGGGACAGGTGAACAATGAGCAGTTCTTC. Translated, it gives CSARAPGQVNNEQFF.

V gene TRBV12-3 or TRBV12-4 combines with J gene TRBJ1-4, with D unclear. The CDR3 is 12 residues long. Trimming took off 2 bases at V and 5 bases at J, with 3 bases between the two ends. The CDR3 loop reads CASSLTNEKLFF. The CDR3 DNA follows: TGTGCCAGCAGTTTAACCAATGAAAAACTGTTTTTT.

This chain links TRBV30 with TRBJ2-2; 15 nucleotides line up with TRBD2. V shed 2 bases, J shed 3 bases, and the junction held 4 bases outside the gene matches. The CDR3 length is 17 residues. Germline V lookup: CDR1 GTSNPN, CDR2 SVGIG (reference sequence). The CDR3 coding sequence is TGTGCCTGGAGTTTCGGACTAGCGGGAGGGGACACCGGGGAGCTGTTTTTT. Translation: CAWSFGLAGGDTGELFF.

This sequence joins TRBV20-1 and TRBJ2-1; tentative D call: TRBD2 (5 bases). Germline V gene sequence: CDR1 DFQATT, CDR2 SNEGSKA (reference sequence). The CDR3 length is 15 residues. Trimming shortened V by 2 bases and J by 5 bases, and 16 bases separated the two germline ends. CDR3 sequence (DNA): TGCAGTGCTAGACACGGCGGGCTCCCGGACAATGAGCAGTTCTTC. It encodes CSARHGGLPDNEQFF.

With regard to this clonotype: The junction shows a germline mismatch at one end, possibly a read error. The chain links TRBV7-9 to TRBJ1-1; D remains unclear. Germline V CDR1 and CDR2: SEHNR, FQNEAQ (reference sequence). This CDR3 is built from 13 residues. The CDR3 region has the DNA TGTGCCAGCAGCTTAGGCAGGAACAGTGAAGCTTTCTTT. This codes for CASSLGRNSEAFF.

This clonotype was recorded once. The rearrangement joins TRBV6-5 to TRBJ1-2; 8 bases fit TRBD1. V was clipped by 5 bases and J by 13 bases; unmatched bases: 18. The CDR3 spans 15 residues. Germline lookup yields CDR1 MNHEY and CDR2 SVGAGI. The DNA of the CDR3 is TGTGCCAGCAGTCCTCTTACCTCTACAGGGGGGTGGGGCACCTTC. Amino acid sequence: CASSPLTSTGGWGTF.

The chain has TRBV19 and TRBJ1-4, with 8 bases identical to TRBD1. Germline V gene lookup returns CDR1 LNHDA and CDR2 SQIVND (reference sequence). J was trimmed by 10 bases and V by 4 bases; bases with no gene match: 5. The CDR3 sequence is 13 residues long. CDR3 sequence reads: CASSTGTGRKLFF. The CDR3 DNA follows: TGTGCCAGTAGTACCGGGACAGGCAGAAAACTGTTTTTT.

V gene TRBV24-1 combines with J gene TRBJ1-2, with D hard to call. CDR3 length: 12 residues. Germline V CDR1 and CDR2: KGHDR, SFDVKD. V lost 2 bases to trimming and J lost 2 bases, with 2 bases between them. The CDR3 loop is CATSDYNYGYTF. The CDR3 coding sequence is TGTGCCACCAGTGATTACAACTATGGCTACACCTTC.

The chain uses TRBV9 and TRBJ1-3, with TRBD1 matching 8 bases. The germline gives CDR1 SGDLS, CDR2 YYNGEE. J was trimmed by 1 base and V by 4 bases; bases with no gene match: 7. This CDR3 contains 16 residues. This chain's CDR3 is CASSSRTGRSGNTIYF. CDR3 coding DNA: TGTGCCAGCAGCTCTCGGACAGGGCGATCTGGAAACACCATATATTTT.

The V and J genes are TRBV18 and TRBJ1-1; TRBD1 is a possible D gene (6 bases). The CDR3 extends over 15 amino acids. Trimming took off 2 bases at V and 1 base at J, with 11 bases between the two ends. The germline V gene has CDR1 KGHSH and CDR2 LQKENI. The chain's CDR3 is CASSPTRQANTEAFF. In DNA form, the CDR3 reads TGTGCCAGCTCACCAACGCGACAGGCGAACACTGAAGCTTTCTTT.

The rearrangement links TRBV12-3 or TRBV12-4 to TRBJ2-1; TRBD2 matches 7 bases. The CDR3 runs 16 residues. V lost 3 bases, J lost 9 bases, and 14 bases stayed unmatched. CDR3 sequence reads: CASSFGGSRARGEQFF. In DNA form, the CDR3 reads TGTGCCAGCAGTTTCGGCGGGAGCCGGGCTCGGGGTGAGCAGTTCTTC.

This sequence joins TRBV18 and TRBJ1-1; weak D call: TRBD1 (5 bases). This CDR3 region has 16 residues. CDR1 is KGHSH, CDR2 LQKENI, per germline. Between the trimmed V and J ends, which lost 2 bases and 4 bases, there was a span of 17 bases. Here the CDR3 reads CASSPWQGIEGTEAFF. In nucleotides, the CDR3 is TGTGCCAGCTCACCATGGCAGGGAATTGAAGGCACTGAAGCTTTCTTT.

This chain joins TRBV19 and TRBJ2-1, with 7 nucleotides matching TRBD2. V was pared by 4 bases and J by 4 bases, with 4 bases of the junction left unmatched. CDR3 length: 14 amino acids. Germline CDR1 is LNHDA and CDR2 is SQIVND (reference sequence). CDR3 sequence reads: CASSSGSQYNEQFF. CDR3 coding DNA: TGTGCCAGTAGTAGCGGGAGCCAGTACAATGAGCAGTTCTTC.

The CDR3 DNA reads TGCAGCGCTCGGACAGGGGTCCCCCCCGAGCAGTACTTC. It codes for CSARTGVPPEQYF. This chain connects TRBV29-1 to TRBJ2-7; 9 bases agree with TRBD1. The CDR3 covers 13 residues. CDR1 SQVTM and CDR2 ANQGSEA come from the germline V gene. The J segment lost 6 bases and the V segment lost 7 bases, leaving 10 bases of the junction unmatched.

The chain uses TRBV5-1 and TRBJ1-1; no firm D call. This CDR3 spans 13 amino acids. Looked up from germline, CDR1 is SGHRS and CDR2 is YFSETQ. V was shortened by 4 bases and J by 3 bases, with 10 bases between the two germline ends. The chain's CDR3 is CASSLQEDTEAFF. The CDR3 coding sequence is TGCGCCAGCAGCCTGCAGGAAGACACTGAAGCTTTCTTT.

The chain uses TRBV5-1 and TRBJ1-3, with D possibly TRBD1 on 5 matching bases. The CDR3 loop spans 17 amino acids. Germline loops: CDR1 SGHRS, CDR2 YFSETQ. V was shortened by 4 bases and J by 0 bases, with 17 bases between the two germline ends. The CDR3 coding sequence is TGCGCCAGCAGCCCAAACTGGCAGGGAGGCTCTGGAAACACCATATATTTT. Its translation: CASSPNWQGGSGNTIYF.

V gene TRBV12-3 or TRBV12-4 combines with J gene TRBJ1-1, with D unclear. CDR3 length equals 13 residues. This chain's CDR3 is CASRRSAHTEAFF. CDR3 DNA sequence: TGTGCTAGCCGGAGGTCGGCGCACACTGAAGCTTTCTTT.

The chain recombines TRBV7-9 with TRBJ2-1; no reliable D call. This CDR3 is built from 14 residues. Germline V gene sequence: CDR1 SEHNR, CDR2 FQNEAQ (reference sequence). Trimming took 2 bases from V and 7 from J, leaving 12 bases between them. CDR3 sequence reads: CASSLLSVGNEQFF. The CDR3 DNA follows: TGTGCCAGCAGCTTATTGAGCGTTGGTAATGAGCAGTTCTTC.